One T cell receptor (beta chain) is described in this entry. Its specificity is unknown. Starting 14 to 28 days after autologous transplant, ipilimumab 1 mg/kg was given. Patients received nivolumab 3 mg/kg at weeks 1, 4, 7, 10, then fortnightly to week 26. CDR1 is SEHNR, CDR2 FQNEAQ, per germline (reference sequence). V dropped 5 bases and J dropped 7; count of bases not matched to a gene: 13. There are 16 residues in the CDR3. This record belongs to a study of ipilimumab plus nivolumab after autologous stem cell transplantation. Study at large: Myeloma cases were transplant-naive high-risk or relapsed within 3 years post first autologous transplant.

Sequencing was performed with immunoSEQ multiplex PCR; in TCRdb, only in-frame clones are kept and a portion is missing. The profile shows tens of thousands of clones, 92% of them singletons. General observations from the study: TCR repertoire, Treg phenotype and gut microbiota reportedly support more study of this approach.

The clonotype originates from a male donor with multiple myeloma. The chain employs TRBV7-9 and TRBJ2-2, with 7 bases fitting TRBD1. This material consisted of PBMCs, taken in a trial of ipilimumab plus nivolumab as post-transplant consolidation. This chain's CDR3 is CASSPLGQAEVGELFF. The DNA of the CDR3 is TGTGCCAGCAGCCCACTAGGACAGGCAGAAGTCGGGGAGCTGTTTTTT.